The T cell receptor (beta chain) under discussion was sequenced for a study of regulatory T cells. CDR3 length equals 13 residues. Germline assignment: CDR1 SGHTA and CDR2 FQGNSA. V dropped 5 bases and J dropped 10; count of bases not matched to a gene: 10. Primers: 52 TRBV forward and 13 TRBJ reverse. Some clones are missing from TCRdb's copy, which holds only in-frame ones; the method was immunoSEQ multiplex PCR. The sample has about 17,000 clones, 84% seen once. Study-wide results and caveats: In patients, unique TRB V-J pairs were restricted and V/J usage skewed, especially in Tregs. Hydrophobic residues at CDR3 positions 6 and 7 were enriched in conventional CD4+ T cells of CD3G-deficient patients.

Two CD3G-deficient patients had more severe autoimmunity; all had some. Patients aged 2 to 39 years had fewer naive T cells. CD4+ cells were sorted into CD25-high CD127-low regulatory cells and CD25-low CD127-high conventional cells. To note about this clone: The antigen is undetermined.

The sequence came from a person aged 30 to 39 with CD3G deficiency. Sequenced: conventional CD4+ T cells sorted from blood. This rearrangement joins TRBV7-2 to TRBJ2-7; 8 bases fit TRBD1. CDR3 region: CASSHGQGHKQYF. CDR3 DNA: TGTGCCAGCAGCCACGGACAGGGCCATAAACAGTACTTC.